This T cell receptor (beta chain) emerged from a study of shared clonotypes between healthy human individuals. Every subset's genomic DNA went evenly onto several immunoSEQ plates. The table came from immunoSEQ multiplex PCR; TCRdb's copy has only in-frame clones and leaves some out. The sample lists 2 million to 2.5 million clones; approximately 95% were seen once. The sequenced sample was naive CD4+ T cells from PBMCs. Subset specified: CD45RA+ positively selected. The clonotype was recovered from a man between 18 and 35 years old in good health. Some clones in this sample may be carry-over from other donors' samples.

The CDR3, as DNA: TGCGCCAGCAGCTGGGGACAGGGTGGTTGGGCAGATACGCAGTATTTT. Translating it yields CASSWGQGGWADTQYF. J is TRBJ2-3 and V is TRBV5-1, with 9 positions matching TRBD1. Germline CDR1 SGHRS, CDR2 YFSETQ. V was clipped by 3 bases and J by 4 bases; unmatched bases: 9. This CDR3 is 16 amino acids long.